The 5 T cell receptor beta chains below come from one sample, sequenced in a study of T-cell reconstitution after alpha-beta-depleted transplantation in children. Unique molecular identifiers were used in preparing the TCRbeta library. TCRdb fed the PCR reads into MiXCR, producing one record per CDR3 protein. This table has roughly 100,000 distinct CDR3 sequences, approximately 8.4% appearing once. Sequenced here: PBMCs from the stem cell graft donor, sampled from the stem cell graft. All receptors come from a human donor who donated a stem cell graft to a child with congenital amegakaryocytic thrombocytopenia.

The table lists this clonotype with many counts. The CDR3 loop reads CASSESGGPNYEQYF. Here the CDR3 DNA reads TGTGCCAGCAGTGAATCCGGGGGCCCTAACTACGAGCAGTACTTC. This chain connects TRBV25-1 to TRBJ2-7, with D perhaps TRBD1 or TRBD2 (6 bases each). Germline V lookup: CDR1 MGHDK, CDR2 SYGVNS. Trimming took 1 base from V and 3 from J, leaving 13 bases between them. This CDR3 has 15 amino acids.

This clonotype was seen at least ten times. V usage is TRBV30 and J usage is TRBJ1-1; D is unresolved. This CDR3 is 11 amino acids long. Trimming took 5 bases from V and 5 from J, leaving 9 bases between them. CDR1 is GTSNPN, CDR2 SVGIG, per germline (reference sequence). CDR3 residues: CAWAGQTEAFF. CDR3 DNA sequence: TGTGCCTGGGCCGGTCAAACTGAAGCTTTCTTT. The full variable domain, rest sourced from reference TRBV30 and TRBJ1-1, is SQTIHQWPATLVQPVGSPLSLECTVEGTSNPNLYWYRQAAGRGLQLLFYSVGIGQISSEVPQNLSASRPQDRQFILSSKKLLLSDSGFYLCAWAGQTEAFFGQGTRLTVV.

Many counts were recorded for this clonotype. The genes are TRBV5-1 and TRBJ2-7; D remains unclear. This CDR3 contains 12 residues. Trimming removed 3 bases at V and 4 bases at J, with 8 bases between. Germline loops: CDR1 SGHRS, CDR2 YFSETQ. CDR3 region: CASSSDSYEQYF. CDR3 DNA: TGCGCCAGCAGCTCAGACTCTTACGAGCAGTACTTC.

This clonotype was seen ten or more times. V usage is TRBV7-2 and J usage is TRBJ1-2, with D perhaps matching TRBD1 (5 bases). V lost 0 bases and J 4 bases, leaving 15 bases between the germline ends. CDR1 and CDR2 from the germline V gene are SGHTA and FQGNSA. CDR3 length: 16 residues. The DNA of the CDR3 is TGTGCCAGCAGCTTAGCCTTAACGGGGCGCAGCTATGGCTACACCTTC. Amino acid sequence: CASSLALTGRSYGYTF.

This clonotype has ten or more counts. CDR3 loop: CASSLASTNEQFF. For the CDR3, the DNA is TGCGCCAGCAGCTTGGCGTCGACCAATGAGCAGTTCTTC. The rearrangement joins TRBV5-1 to TRBJ2-1; no definite D call. Germline V gives CDR1 SGHRS, CDR2 YFSETQ. The CDR3 covers 13 residues. The germline V and J ends were trimmed by 0 bases and 6 bases, with 7 bases remaining between them.